This T cell receptor beta chain was recovered during a study of regulatory and conventional T cells in RAG deficiency. Method: immunoSEQ multiplex PCR; TCRdb's copy keeps in-frame clones and lacks some. The top ten hold around 1.4% of the sample, which has 15,000 to 20,000 clones, roughly 87% seen once. Blood CD4+ CD25-high CD127-low regulatory T cells supplied the genomic DNA template. Germline CDR1 reads MNHEY; CDR2 reads SMNVEV (reference sequence). CDR3 length: 15 amino acids. V lost 6 bases and J lost 3, with 17 bases in between. These sequences were also reported in another study, on regulatory T cells. That study adds: Amplification used 52 TRBV primers and 13 TRBJ primers.

V gene TRBV27 combines with J gene TRBJ1-2; possibly TRBD1 for D (6 bases). This clonotype was sampled from a human donor in good health. Sequenced: Tregs sorted from blood. The CDR3 protein is CASRITGRAHYGYTF. In DNA, the CDR3 is TGTGCCAGCAGAATAACAGGGAGGGCTCACTATGGCTACACCTTC.